The next 21 T cell receptor beta chains were all read from a single sample in a study of radiotherapy plus CTLA-4 blockade in lung cancer. Assay: immunoSEQ multiplex PCR; the TCRdb copy retains only in-frame clones and omits some. Counted here are 12,000 to 15,000 clones, roughly two thirds occurring once; the ten biggest clones make up about 48%. Specimen: peripheral blood, collected from a patient treated with radiotherapy plus ipilimumab. The source of these receptors is a human donor with non-small cell lung cancer whose response to radiotherapy plus ipilimumab could not be evaluated.

V usage is TRBV11-3 and J usage is TRBJ1-3, with D possibly matching TRBD1 (6 bases). Germline CDR1 reads SGHNT; CDR2 reads YENEEA. Trimming cost V 4 bases and J 0 bases, with 10 bases left between them. The length of the CDR3 is 15 residues. The CDR3 reads CASSSRTDSGNTIYF. The CDR3 DNA is TGTGCCAGCAGCTCTAGGACAGACTCTGGAAACACCATATATTTT.

V gene TRBV19 combines with J gene TRBJ1-2; D gene unclear. Germline V CDR1 and CDR2: LNHDA, SQIVND (reference sequence). The V and J ends lost 1 base and 6 bases respectively, with 9 bases between them. This CDR3 is 13 amino acids long. CDR3 coding DNA: TGTGCCAGTAGTATAGTATCCCGGGATGGCTACACCTTC. Its translation: CASSIVSRDGYTF.

This clone has only a few counts. This chain connects TRBV7-2 to TRBJ1-1; a weak D match, TRBD1 (5 bases). Trimming shortened V by 6 bases and J by 5 bases, and 16 bases separated the two germline ends. CDR3 length equals 14 residues. The V gene's germline CDR1 is SGHTA and CDR2 FQGNSA. CDR3 sequence (DNA): TGTGCCAGCAGGGAAGCGGGGGGGTTTACTGAAGCTTTCTTT. Translation: CASREAGGFTEAFF.

This chain joins TRBV2 and TRBJ1-5; D is perhaps TRBD1 (5 bases). V lost 4 bases and J 8 bases, leaving 12 bases between the germline ends. The CDR3 is made up of 13 amino acids. Germline lookup yields CDR1 SNHLY and CDR2 FYNNEI. DNA of the CDR3: TGTGCCAGCAGTGTGGAAGGGGTTAAGCCCCAGCATTTT. It yields the protein CASSVEGVKPQHF.

V is TRBV7-9 and J is TRBJ2-5, with 9 nucleotides matching TRBD2. Germline trimming cut 3 bases from V and 5 bases from J; bases unmatched to any gene: 7. The germline V gene has CDR1 SEHNR and CDR2 FQNEAQ (reference sequence). CDR3 length: 15 residues. The CDR3 nucleotides are TGTGCCAGCAGCTTCCGCGGGGGGGCGGGGGAGACCCAGTACTTC. Its translation is CASSFRGGAGETQYF. Drawing the rest from reference TRBV7-9 and TRBJ2-5, the complete variable domain is DTGVSQNPRHKITKRGQNVTFRCDPISEHNRLYWYRQTLGQGPEFLTYFQNEAQLEKSRLLSDRFSAERPKGSFSTLEIQRTEQGDSAMYLCASSFRGGAGETQYFGPGTRLLVL.

This clone has just one count. Its ends do not fully match the called genes, so a read error is possible. This chain connects TRBV7-7 to TRBJ2-5; tentatively, D is TRBD2 (5 bases). Germline V lookup: CDR1 SSHAT, CDR2 FNYEAQ (reference sequence). The CDR3 sequence is 15 residues long. The CDR3 region is CASSPRDLGGETQYF. CDR3 coding DNA: TGTGCTAGCAGCCCAAGGGATCTGGGCGGGGAGACCCAGTACTTC.

This clone was picked up one time. The chain employs TRBV7-2 and TRBJ2-1; 8 nucleotides agree with TRBD1. The V segment lost 6 bases and the J segment 8 bases; nucleotides outside the gene matches: 6. This CDR3 region has 13 residues. Germline CDR1 is SGHTA and CDR2 is FQGNSA. CDR3 in DNA: TGTGCCAGCAGTCTTGACAGGGGAGATGAGCAGTTCTTC. It specifies CASSLDRGDEQFF.

This clone was observed a handful of times. The chain employs TRBV19 and TRBJ2-2; weak D call: TRBD1 (6 bases). Per germline, CDR1 LNHDA and CDR2 SQIVND (reference sequence). V was clipped by 2 bases and J by 4 bases, with 14 bases between them. The CDR3 length is 16 residues. The CDR3 reads CASSIQAGDGTGELFF. The CDR3 nucleotides read TGTGCCAGTAGTATACAGGCAGGGGATGGCACCGGGGAGCTGTTTTTT.

The chain links TRBV29-1 to TRBJ1-2, with unresolved D. V lost 5 bases to trimming and J lost 4 bases, with 14 bases between them. Germline V gives CDR1 SQVTM, CDR2 ANQGSEA. This CDR3 comprises 13 residues. CDR3 loop: CSVSTELFYGYTF. In DNA form, the CDR3 reads TGCAGCGTTTCTACAGAGCTATTCTATGGCTACACCTTC.

The chain combines TRBV6-1 with TRBJ2-3; 7 bases line up with TRBD2. The V segment lost 7 bases and the J segment 0 bases; nucleotides outside the gene matches: 7. CDR3 size: 15 residues. Looked up from germline, CDR1 is MNHNS and CDR2 is SASEGT. CDR3 sequence (DNA): TGTGCCAGCACCATACTAGCGTCTAGCACAGATACGCAGTATTTT. Its protein product is CASTILASSTDTQYF.

The chain combines TRBV9 with TRBJ2-5; 16 bases align to TRBD2. Germline CDR1 reads SGDLS; CDR2 reads YYNGEE. The CDR3 consists of 16 residues. After removal of 3 bases from V and 5 bases from J, the junction contained 4 bases not matched to a gene. CDR3 sequence: CASSAGTSGGAETQYF. As DNA, the CDR3 is TGTGCCAGCAGCGCCGGGACTAGCGGGGGGGCGGAGACCCAGTACTTC.

This clone was picked up many times. Here the CDR3 DNA reads TGTGCCAGCTGTTCAGGGGACTATGGCTACACCTTC. This translates into CASCSGDYGYTF. The rearrangement links TRBV2 to TRBJ1-2; TRBD1 is a possible D gene (6 bases). The CDR3 is 12 residues long. Germline V lookup: CDR1 SNHLY, CDR2 FYNNEI. V gave up 8 bases and J gave up 3 bases, with 10 bases separating them. The full variable domain, its missing parts supplied by reference TRBV2 and TRBJ1-2, is EPEVTQTPSHQVTQMGQEVILRCVPISNHLYFYWYRQILGQKVEFLVSFYNNEISEKSEIFDDQFSVERPDGSNFTLKIRSTKLEDSAMYFCASCSGDYGYTFGSGTRLTVV.

The rearrangement joins TRBV19 to TRBJ1-1; D might be TRBD1 (6 bases). This CDR3 region has 14 residues. V was cut by 1 base and J by 10 bases, with 16 bases left in between. Per germline, CDR1 LNHDA and CDR2 SQIVND (reference sequence). CDR3 sequence (DNA): TGTGCCAGTAGTATAGCGGACGGCGCCAGGGGAGCTTTCTTT. It is translated as CASSIADGARGAFF.

The chain uses TRBV2 and TRBJ1-1, with D tentatively TRBD1 (5 bases). This CDR3 contains 12 residues. Trimming took 7 bases from V and 3 from J, leaving 9 bases between them. CDR1 and CDR2 from the germline V gene are SNHLY and FYNNEI. The CDR3, as DNA: TGTGCCAGCAAGGCGGGGCACACTGAAGCTTTCTTT. Translating it yields CASKAGHTEAFF.

The chain carries TRBV5-6 and TRBJ2-7; 7 bases line up with TRBD1. With 3 bases clipped from V and 2 bases from J, the junction kept 5 bases outside the gene matches. This CDR3 comprises 14 residues. Germline CDR1 is SGHDT and CDR2 is YYEEEE. The CDR3 loop is CASSSDRRTYEQYV. CDR3 sequence (DNA): TGTGCCAGCAGCTCGGACAGGAGAACCTACGAGCAGTACGTC.

The chain carries TRBV7-9 and TRBJ1-2; D is possibly TRBD1 (5 bases). Germline-derived CDR1 and CDR2 are SEHNR and FQNEAQ (reference sequence). This CDR3 is built from 15 residues. V gave up 5 bases and J gave up 2 bases, with 15 bases separating them. The CDR3 region has the DNA TGTGCCAGCAGCCCGCCGGGGGTTCAGAACTATGGCTACACCTTC. Protein: CASSPPGVQNYGYTF.

The chain couples TRBV29-1 to TRBJ2-7; D possibly corresponds to TRBD1 (5 bases). The CDR3 is 13 residues long. V was cut by 6 bases and J by 3 bases, with 15 bases left in between. The germline CDR1 and CDR2 sequences are SQVTM and ANQGSEA. CDR3 in DNA: TGCAGCGTCCTACTTTCTGACAGCTACGAGCAGTACGTC. This sequence encodes CSVLLSDSYEQYV.

This sequence joins TRBV6-5 and TRBJ1-5; 7 bases match TRBD1. The CDR3 has 14 residues. Trimming removed 6 bases from V and 0 bases from J; junction bases left unmatched: 2. Per the germline V gene, CDR1 is MNHEY and CDR2 is SVGAGI. The CDR3, as DNA: TGTGCCAGCAGACGGACAGGTAGCAATCAGCCCCAGCATTTT. Residues: CASRRTGSNQPQHF.

The chain links TRBV12-5 to TRBJ1-1; TRBD1 is a possible D gene (6 bases). The CDR3 contains 16 residues. V lost 4 bases and J lost 4, with 19 bases in between. CDR1 LGHNT and CDR2 FRNRAP come from the germline V gene. CDR3 sequence reads: CASGSPLQGWGTEAFF. CDR3 nucleotide sequence: TGTGCTAGTGGTTCACCCCTACAGGGTTGGGGCACTGAAGCTTTCTTT.

The chain couples TRBV21-1 to TRBJ1-6; whether TRBD1, the table's D call, matches the DNA was not checked. TRBV21-1 is described as a pseudogene. The CDR3 runs 16 residues. CDR3 in DNA: TGTGCCAGCAGCCCTCCGTTAGTACAGTTTAATTCACCCCTCCACTTT. It yields the protein CASSPPLVQFNSPLHF.

The V and J genes are TRBV7-9 and TRBJ2-1; 8 bases are a match to TRBD2. The V segment lost 6 bases and the J segment 9 bases; nucleotides outside the gene matches: 7. CDR3 length equals 13 residues. The V gene's germline CDR1 is SEHNR and CDR2 FQNEAQ (reference sequence). The CDR3 loop reads CASRIGTSSEQFF. Here the CDR3 DNA reads TGTGCCAGCAGAATTGGGACTAGTAGTGAGCAGTTCTTC.